Included here is one T cell receptor beta chain sequence, with context. As yet, its antigen is unknown. This may stem from a read error, because a much larger clone lies one nucleotide away. Patients having uncontrolled infection, another autoimmune disease, pregnancy or lactation were not included. This sample was included in a study of T cells in Graves' hyperthyroidism and ophthalmopathy. Amplification of TCR beta CDR3 regions was performed using RNA transcripts as template. HTBI primers were the set used in a first-round RT-PCR of the TCR CDR3. One entry per CDR3 protein, called by TCRdb with MiXCR from the multiplex PCR reads. The data contain 500,000 to 550,000 distinct CDR3 sequences, 15% to 20% of them singletons. Overall study results and limits: Median prediction lead before ophthalmopathy onset was 5 to 7.5 months with the model. Also found in blood were most expanded thyroid clonotypes above 0.001.

This clonotype originated in a man aged 35-49 years with Graves' ophthalmopathy. The sample taken for sequencing was blood.

The CDR3 here is CASSLFCLGAGSSYNEQFF. CDR3 in DNA: TGTGCCAGCAGTTTATTTTGTCTCGGCGCGGGAAGCTCCTACAATGAGCAGTTCTTC. The chain links TRBV28 to TRBJ2-1; possible D gene TRBD2, 6 bases. The CDR3 has 19 amino acids. Germline V lookup: CDR1 MDHEN, CDR2 SYDVKM. V lost 1 base and J lost 0, with 19 bases in between.